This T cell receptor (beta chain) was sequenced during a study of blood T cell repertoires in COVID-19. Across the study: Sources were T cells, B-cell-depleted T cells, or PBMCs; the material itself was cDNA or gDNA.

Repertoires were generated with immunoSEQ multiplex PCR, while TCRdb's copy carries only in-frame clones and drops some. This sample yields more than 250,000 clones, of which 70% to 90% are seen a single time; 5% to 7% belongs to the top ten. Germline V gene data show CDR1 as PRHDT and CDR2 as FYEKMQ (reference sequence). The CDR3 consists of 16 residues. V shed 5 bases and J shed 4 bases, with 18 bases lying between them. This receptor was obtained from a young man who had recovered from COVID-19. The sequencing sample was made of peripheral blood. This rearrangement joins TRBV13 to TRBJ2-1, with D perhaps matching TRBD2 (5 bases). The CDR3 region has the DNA TGTGCCAGCAGCCCTCGGGGAAACTCGGGATACAATGAGCAGTTCTTC. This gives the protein CASSPRGNSGYNEQFF. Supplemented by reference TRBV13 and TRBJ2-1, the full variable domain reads AAGVIQSPRHLIKEKRETATLKCYPIPRHDTVYWYQQGPGQDPQFLISFYEKMQSDKGSIPDRFSAQQFSDYHSELNMSSLELGDSALYFCASSPRGNSGYNEQFFGPGTRLTVL.